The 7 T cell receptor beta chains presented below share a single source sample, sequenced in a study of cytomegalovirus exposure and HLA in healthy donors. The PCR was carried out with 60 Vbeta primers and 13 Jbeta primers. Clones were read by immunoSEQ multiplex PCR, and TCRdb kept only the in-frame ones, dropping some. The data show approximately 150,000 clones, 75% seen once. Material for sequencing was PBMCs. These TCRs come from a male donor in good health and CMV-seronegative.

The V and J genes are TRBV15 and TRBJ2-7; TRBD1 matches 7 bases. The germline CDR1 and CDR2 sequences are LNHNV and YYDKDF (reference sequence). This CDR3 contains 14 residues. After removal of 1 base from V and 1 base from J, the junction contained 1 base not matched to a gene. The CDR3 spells CATSRGDSSYEQYF. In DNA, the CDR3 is TGTGCCACCAGCAGAGGGGACAGTTCCTACGAGCAGTACTTC.

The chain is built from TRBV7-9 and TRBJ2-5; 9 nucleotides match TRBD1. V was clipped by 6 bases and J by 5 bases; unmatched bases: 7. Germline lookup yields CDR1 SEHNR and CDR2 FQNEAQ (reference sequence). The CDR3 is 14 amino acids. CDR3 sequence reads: CASRQQGAGETQYF. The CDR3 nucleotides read TGTGCCAGCAGACAACAGGGGGCAGGGGAGACCCAGTACTTC.

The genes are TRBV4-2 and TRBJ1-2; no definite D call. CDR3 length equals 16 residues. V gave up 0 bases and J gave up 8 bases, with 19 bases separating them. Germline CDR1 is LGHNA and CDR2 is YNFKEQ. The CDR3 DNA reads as TGTGCCAGCAGCCAAGATCTAACGCGGAGGGTAAAAGGCTACACCTTC. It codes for CASSQDLTRRVKGYTF.

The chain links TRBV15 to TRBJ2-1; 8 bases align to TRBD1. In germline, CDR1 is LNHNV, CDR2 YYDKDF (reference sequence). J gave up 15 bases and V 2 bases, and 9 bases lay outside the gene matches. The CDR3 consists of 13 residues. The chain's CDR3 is CATSRRQGKELFF. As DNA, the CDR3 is TGTGCCACCAGCAGACGACAGGGGAAAGAGTTGTTCTTC.

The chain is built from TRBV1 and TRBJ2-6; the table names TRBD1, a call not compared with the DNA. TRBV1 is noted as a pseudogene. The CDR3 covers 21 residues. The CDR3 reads CTSSQVRLHRGSGSGANVLTF. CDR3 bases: TGCACCAGCAGCCAAGTCCGGCTCCATAGGGGGTCCGGATCTGGGGCCAACGTCCTGACTTTC.

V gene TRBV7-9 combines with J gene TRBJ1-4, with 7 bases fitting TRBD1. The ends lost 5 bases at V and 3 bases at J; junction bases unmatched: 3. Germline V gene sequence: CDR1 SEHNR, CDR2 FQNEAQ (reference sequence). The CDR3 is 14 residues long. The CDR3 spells CASSPQGANEKLFF. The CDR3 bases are TGTGCCAGCAGCCCGCAGGGGGCTAATGAAAAACTGTTTTTT.

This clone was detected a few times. CDR3 nucleotide sequence: TGCGCCAGCAGCTTAACGGGGGGGAATTTCTACAATGAGCAGTTCTTC. As protein: CASSLTGGNFYNEQFF. The rearrangement uses TRBV5-1 and TRBJ2-1; 8 positions agree with TRBD2. The CDR3 has 16 residues. The ends lost 2 bases at V and 3 bases at J; junction bases unmatched: 7. In germline, CDR1 is SGHRS, CDR2 YFSETQ.